This TCR beta chain was observed in a study of identical twins (dated by TCRdb to the mid-2010s). Some background on the complete study: The study deep-sequenced TCR alpha and beta repertoires from monozygotic twins, unrelated adults of various ages and cord blood to test whether fetal clonotypes persist. Replicate twin experiments were performed at different times using different library preparation protocols to rule out contamination.

This clonotype was recorded at least ten times. Its antigen is still unknown. One base away there is no much larger clone; base qualities are not given. What the work shows at the level of the full study, not this receptor alone: Because the same donors could not be followed over many years, the conclusions relied on cross-sectional statistical analysis. Invariant T cells such as MAIT and iNKT could partly confound zero-insertion analyses, although diverse VJ usage argued against such confounding for most clonotypes. Out-of-frame TCR alpha sequences shared between twins showed an excess of low generation-probability sequences compared with coincidental sharing between unrelated individuals. Abundant cord blood beta clonotypes had fewer insertions, young adult naive repertoires showed a similar but weaker trend, and memory repertoires showed no such trend. The excess sharing between twins in beta out-of-frame sequences was weaker because fewer shared sequences reduced the signal-to-noise ratio. Recombination models systematically underestimated out-of-frame TCR alpha sharing in monozygotic twins but agreed with sharing between unrelated individuals.

From cysteine to phenylalanine, the CDR3 is 12 amino acids long. Only CDR3 DNA is held: 36 bases, read in frame from base 1. The CDR1 and CDR2 encoded by the germline V gene (reference sequence) are SEHNR and FQNEAQ. V and J lose 4 bases and 5 bases, and a span of 8 bases separates them. Only healthy Caucasian donors were included. Three pairs of female monozygotic twins, all aged about 18 to 29 years, were included in the twin cohort. Peripheral blood mononuclear cells were the source from which RNA for the TCR libraries was isolated. Library prep was done by 5' RACE. TCRdb shows the sequencer as Illumina HiSeq 2000. A universal primer binding site was introduced by template switching, and a unique molecular identifier was present in the final cDNA, enabling accurate counting of TCR cDNA molecules. Specific primers in the conserved constant-segment region were used to synthesize first-strand cDNA for the TCR alpha and beta chains. Each cDNA library was double barcoded, with a SMART-Mk sample barcode plus Illumina barcodes, to control for contamination. TruSeq adapter sequences, together with Illumina sample barcodes, were added in two successive PCR steps. Sequencing of the TCR alpha and beta cDNA libraries was done on the Illumina HiSeq platform using custom primers. On the study's bioinformatics: MiGEC processed the raw reads to extract unique molecular identifiers, while MiXCR was used to determine the CDR3 positions. For each individual, recombination models were inferred using an EM algorithm with the repgenHMM and IGoR tools. Shared clonotype analysis was performed with the tcR package in R, normalizing sharing by the product of cloneset sizes. To study raw recombination free of thymic and clonal selection effects, out-of-frame nonproductive sequences were analyzed. TCRdb handled the public reads itself, with Q25 trimming in fastp and clone calling in MiXCR, and kept productive beta chains. Entries that share a CDR3 protein sequence are merged under the most common genes and DNA. For this entry, the V and J calls and clone size follow TCRdb and not the study's own pipeline. This sample holds 570,000 or so distinct CDR3 sequences; 9.6% were observed only once. The ten largest clones capture more than 2.5% of the sample.

The same specimen was also included in a second study, on yellow fever vaccine responses in identical twins. From that second study: According to the authors, the vaccine-induced T cell response in identical twins seemed to be partly convergent and partly specific to each individual. Focusing on identical twins, the study followed the T cell clones that responded to the vaccine, and did so with precision.

Sequenced input: PBMCs. The sequence is built from TRBV7-9 and TRBJ1-2; no D segment can be confidently identified. The source is a woman aged 18-29 years in good health. The DNA sequence reads TGTGCCAGCAGCTCCGCTCAATATGGCTACACCTTC. Its protein product is CASSSAQYGYTF. When the CDR3 is completed using the reference TRBV7-9 and TRBJ1-2 genes on either side, the full variable domain is DTGVSQNPRHKITKRGQNVTFRCDPISEHNRLYWYRQTLGQGPEFLTYFQNEAQLEKSRLLSDRFSAERPKGSFSTLEIQRTEQGDSAMYLCASSSAQYGYTFGSGTRLTVV.